The 22 T cell receptor beta chains presented below share a single source sample, sequenced in a study of T cell repertoires in cytomegalovirus infection. TCRdb reanalysed the reads using MiXCR and keeps one entry per CDR3 protein. Among about 740,000 distinct CDR3 sequences listed, roughly a third were seen once. Specimen: PBMCs. The source of these receptors is a human donor in good health (CMV status not recorded). Some clones in this sample may be carry-over from other donors' samples.

This clonotype was counted between two and nine times. The J gene is TRBJ2-1, the V gene TRBV12-3 or TRBV12-4; 14 bases fit TRBD2. This CDR3 spans 20 amino acids. The V segment lost 5 bases and the J segment 1 base; nucleotides outside the gene matches: 13. CDR3 protein: CASSSLPGLAGERSYNEQFF. The CDR3 nucleotides are TGTGCCAGCAGTAGCCTGCCGGGACTAGCGGGAGAAAGGTCCTACAATGAGCAGTTCTTC.

This clonotype has more than one count but fewer than ten. V gene TRBV25-1 combines with J gene TRBJ2-5, with 11 bases identical to TRBD2. V lost 2 bases and J lost 5; bases outside the gene matches: 10. Germline values: CDR1 MGHDK, CDR2 SYGVNS. This CDR3 is 17 amino acids long. The CDR3 region has the DNA TGTGCCAGCAGTGAAAGGTTCTTAGCGGGGGGGCGGGAGACCCAGTACTTC. This gives the protein CASSERFLAGGRETQYF.

The chain recombines TRBV27 with TRBJ1-4, with TRBD1 matching 7 bases. V trimming: 6 bases; J trimming: 7 bases; junction bases outside the gene matches: 8. The CDR3 is 14 amino acids. Per the germline V gene, CDR1 is MNHEY and CDR2 is SMNVEV (reference sequence). The CDR3 coding sequence is TGTGCCAGCAGCCCCCGGACAGGAGCTGAAAAACTGTTTTTT. This codes for CASSPRTGAEKLFF.

This clonotype showed up just once. The chain employs TRBV28 and TRBJ1-4; no reliable D call. Germline values: CDR1 MDHEN, CDR2 SYDVKM. The V and J ends lost 6 bases and 7 bases respectively, with 12 bases between them. This CDR3 is built from 13 residues. The CDR3, as DNA: TGTGCCAGCAGCTACCGCCCAAGTGAAAAACTGTTTTTT. It specifies CASSYRPSEKLFF. The complete variable domain, with remaining parts taken from reference TRBV28 and TRBJ1-4, reads DVKVTQSSRYLVKRTGEKVFLECVQDMDHENMFWYRQDPGLGLRLIYFSYDVKMKEKGDIPEGYSVSREKKERFSLILESASTNQTSMYLCASSYRPSEKLFFGSGTQLSVL.

This chain uses TRBV20-1 with TRBJ1-1, with 11 bases fitting TRBD1. V trimming: 6 bases; J trimming: 7 bases; junction bases outside the gene matches: 10. The CDR3 sequence is 14 residues long. Germline-derived CDR1 and CDR2 are DFQATT and SNEGSKA (reference sequence). This chain's CDR3 is CSAGGQGEYDEAFF. The CDR3 nucleotides are TGCAGTGCCGGGGGACAGGGGGAATACGATGAAGCTTTCTTT.

As to this clonotype: A read error is likely, as this CDR3 ends without the conserved phenylalanine or tryptophan. CDR3 coding DNA: TGTGCCAGCAGCTTAAGGCCGGCGGTCCGCGGCGGCGCGAGCTCCTACAATGAGCAGTTCTTA. Translation gives CASSLRPAVRGGASSYNEQFL. The J gene is TRBJ2-1, the V gene TRBV11-1; no clear D. Per germline, CDR1 SGHAT and CDR2 FQDESV (reference sequence). The CDR3 has 21 residues. With 2 bases removed from V and 0 bases from J, the gap between germline ends came to 26 bases.

At least ten counts were recorded for this clonotype. The chain has TRBV11-1 and TRBJ2-7, with D hard to call. Trimming pared 5 bases from V and 1 base from J, leaving 12 bases between. Per the germline V gene, CDR1 is SGHAT and CDR2 is FQDESV (reference sequence). The CDR3 is made up of 14 amino acids. CDR3 sequence reads: CASSPGRNSYEQYF. DNA of the CDR3: TGTGCCAGCAGCCCCGGACGTAATTCCTACGAGCAGTACTTC.

The chain joins TRBV12-3 or TRBV12-4 to TRBJ1-4; a possible D gene is TRBD1 (6 bases). V shed 3 bases and J shed 11 bases, with 13 bases lying between them. CDR3 length: 13 residues. The CDR3 reads CASSLGTGLKLFF. The DNA for the CDR3 is TGTGCCAGCAGTTTGGGTACAGGGCTCAAACTGTTTTTT.

This clonotype was picked up a small number of times. The V call is TRBV27, the J call TRBJ1-1; 10 positions agree with TRBD1. The V segment lost 7 bases and the J segment 5 bases; nucleotides outside the gene matches: 10. CDR1 and CDR2 from the germline V gene are MNHEY and SMNVEV (reference sequence). The CDR3 is 15 residues long. CDR3: CASNPVGTGDTEAFF. Written as DNA, the CDR3 is TGTGCCAGCAACCCCGTTGGGACAGGGGATACTGAAGCTTTCTTT.

The chain recombines TRBV7-6 with TRBJ1-1; 8 bases fit TRBD1. The CDR3 runs 14 residues. Germline V CDR1 and CDR2: SGHVS, FNYEAQ. J gave up 5 bases and V 2 bases, and 4 bases lay outside the gene matches. The CDR3 nucleotides read TGTGCCAGCAGCTTACAGGGGGCGCAAACTGAAGCTTTCTTT. It yields the protein CASSLQGAQTEAFF.

The rearrangement joins TRBV28 to TRBJ1-6, with a possible D match to TRBD1 (5 bases). The CDR3 has 17 residues. Trimming cost V 0 bases and J 10 bases, with 19 bases left between them. Germline V CDR1 and CDR2: MDHEN, SYDVKM. The CDR3 here is CASSLWRSGLGQSPLHF. The CDR3 nucleotides read TGTGCCAGCAGTTTATGGAGGTCAGGACTGGGGCAATCACCCCTCCACTTT.

The J gene is TRBJ1-6, the V gene TRBV4-1; D perhaps matches TRBD1 (5 bases). The CDR3 length is 15 residues. The germline gives CDR1 MGHRA, CDR2 YSYEKL. With 4 bases removed from V and 8 bases from J, the gap between germline ends came to 15 bases. DNA of the CDR3: TGCGCCAGCAGCCCGGAAGTGGGGACCCATTCACCCCTCCACTTT. Translated, it gives CASSPEVGTHSPLHF.

This chain joins TRBV6-2 or TRBV6-3 and TRBJ2-1, with TRBD2 matching 9 bases. Germline V gives CDR1 MNHEY, CDR2 SVGEGT. V was pared by 4 bases and J by 6 bases, with 10 bases of the junction left unmatched. The CDR3 extends over 16 amino acids. The CDR3: CASSFTWRGGRNEQFF. CDR3 DNA sequence: TGTGCCAGCAGTTTTACGTGGCGGGGGGGCCGCAATGAGCAGTTCTTC.

The chain has TRBV2 and TRBJ1-5; unclear D gene. Trimming cost V 1 base and J 5 bases, with 15 bases left between them. This CDR3 comprises 16 residues. The V gene's germline CDR1 is SNHLY and CDR2 FYNNEI. The CDR3: CASSEGGRRLYQPQHF. The CDR3 DNA sequence: TGTGCCAGCAGTGAAGGAGGGCGGAGGCTCTATCAGCCCCAGCATTTT.

The chain combines TRBV29-1 with TRBJ2-3, with unresolved D. Germline V gives CDR1 SQVTM, CDR2 ANQGSEA. V was pared by 7 bases and J by 0 bases, with 17 bases between. There are 15 residues in the CDR3. Written as DNA, the CDR3 is TGCAGCGCCGACCAAGAGACTGTGAGCACAGATACGCAGTATTTT. Its translation: CSADQETVSTDTQYF.

The chain recombines TRBV4-1 with TRBJ1-5, with D maybe TRBD1 (5 bases). CDR1 is MGHRA and CDR2 is YSYEKL in the germline V gene. V lost 0 bases and J lost 1, with 10 bases in between. This CDR3 is built from 16 residues. CDR3 bases: TGCGCCAGCAGCCAAGACGGTGGGGGGAGCAATCAGCCCCAGCATTTT. This translates into CASSQDGGGSNQPQHF.

This clonotype occurred a few times. The V and J genes are TRBV6-1 and TRBJ2-3; 12 bases fit TRBD2. CDR3 size: 14 residues. Germline V CDR1 and CDR2: MNHNS, SASEGT. Germline trimming cut 9 bases from V and 4 bases from J; bases unmatched to any gene: 5. CDR3 sequence: CASTSGGLADTQYF. CDR3 in DNA: TGTGCCAGTACTAGCGGGGGGCTCGCAGATACGCAGTATTTT.

The gene calls are TRBV19 and TRBJ2-5, with 8 bases fitting TRBD2. This CDR3 is 15 amino acids long. V was pared by 10 bases and J by 5 bases, with 15 bases of the junction left unmatched. From germline, CDR1 is LNHDA and CDR2 SQIVND (reference sequence). CDR3 nucleotides: TGTGCCATTAGCCTGACGGGGGGGGCTATGGAGACCCAGTACTTC. Its translation: CAISLTGGAMETQYF.

This clonotype was seen a handful of times. The J gene is TRBJ2-1, the V gene TRBV6-6, with no clear D. The CDR3 is 15 residues long. Trimming left V 2 bases short and J 3 bases short, with 11 bases between. The germline V gene has CDR1 MNHNY and CDR2 SVGAGI (reference sequence). The CDR3 loop is CASSYSMAVYNEQFF. In DNA, the CDR3 is TGTGCCAGCAGTTACAGTATGGCTGTCTACAATGAGCAGTTCTTC.

V and J are TRBV12-3 or TRBV12-4 and TRBJ2-7, with 12 bases identical to TRBD2. The CDR3 has 13 amino acids. The V segment lost 3 bases and the J segment 7 bases; nucleotides outside the gene matches: 1. CDR3 coding DNA: TGTGCCAGCAGTTTCCTAGCGGGGGGGGAGCAGTACTTC. Protein: CASSFLAGGEQYF.

This clonotype was recorded a few times. The CDR3 spells CANSPGLALTDTQYF. CDR3 in DNA: TGTGCCAACTCCCCGGGACTAGCTTTGACAGATACGCAGTATTTT. The V and J genes are TRBV28 and TRBJ2-3, with 9 bases matching TRBD2. The CDR3 length is 15 residues. The germline gives CDR1 MDHEN, CDR2 SYDVKM. The V segment lost 10 bases and the J segment 3 bases; nucleotides outside the gene matches: 11.

In its sample, this clonotype was seen many times. The genes are TRBV28 and TRBJ2-3; D gene ambiguous. There are 13 residues in the CDR3. CDR1 is MDHEN and CDR2 is SYDVKM in the germline V gene. V was shortened by 5 bases and J by 3 bases, with 9 bases between the two germline ends. The CDR3 is CASSPSWTDTQYF. The CDR3 nucleotides read TGTGCCAGCAGTCCCTCCTGGACAGATACGCAGTATTTT.